This TCR beta chain derives from a study of OX40 agonist ivuxolimab in advanced cancers. Study details: Partial responses were recorded for three patients, including one with hepatocellular carcinoma and two with cutaneous melanoma.

As to this clone: Its antigen is not known.

Measured with immunoSEQ multiplex PCR; TCRdb has only the in-frame clones, and not every one. The sample holds 60,000 to 70,000 clones, 70% to 90% seen once. Findings and caveats of the study: Low levels of normalized T-cell clonal expansion also appeared in some nonresponders.

The sequenced sample was CD4+ or CD8+ T cells sorted from blood, obtained in a trial of the OX40 agonist ivuxolimab. The origin of this receptor is an adult with an advanced solid tumor such as melanoma, head and neck, liver or kidney cancer.

The CDR3 DNA sequence: TGTGCCAGCAGCTCTAGGACTAGCGTGGGGACCCAGTACTTC. Translated, it gives CASSSRTSVGTQYF. V usage is TRBV5-6 and J usage is TRBJ2-5; 9 nucleotides align to TRBD2. With V trimmed by 3 bases and J by 7 bases, 7 bases remained unmatched. The CDR3 consists of 14 residues. CDR1 and CDR2 (germline): SGHDT, YYEEEE.